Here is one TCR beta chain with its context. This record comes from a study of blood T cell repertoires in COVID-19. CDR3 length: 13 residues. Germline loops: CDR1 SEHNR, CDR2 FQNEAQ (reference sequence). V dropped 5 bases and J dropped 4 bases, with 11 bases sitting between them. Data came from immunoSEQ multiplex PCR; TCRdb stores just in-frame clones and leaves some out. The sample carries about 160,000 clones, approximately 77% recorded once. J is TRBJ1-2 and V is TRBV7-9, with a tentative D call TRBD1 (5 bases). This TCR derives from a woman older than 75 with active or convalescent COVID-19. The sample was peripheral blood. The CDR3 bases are TGTGCCAGCAGCCTGGACACCTTCTATGGCTACACCTTC. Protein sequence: CASSLDTFYGYTF.